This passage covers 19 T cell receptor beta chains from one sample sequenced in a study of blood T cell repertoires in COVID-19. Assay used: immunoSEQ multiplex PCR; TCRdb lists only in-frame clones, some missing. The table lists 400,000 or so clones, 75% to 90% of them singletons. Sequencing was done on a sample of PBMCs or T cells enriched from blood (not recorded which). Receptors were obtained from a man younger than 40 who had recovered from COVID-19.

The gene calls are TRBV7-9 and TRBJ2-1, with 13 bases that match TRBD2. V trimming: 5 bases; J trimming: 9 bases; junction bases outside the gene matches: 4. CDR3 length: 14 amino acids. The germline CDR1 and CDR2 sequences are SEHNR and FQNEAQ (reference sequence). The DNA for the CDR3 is TGTGCCAGCAGCACTAGCGGGAGGGCTATTGAGCAGTTCTTC. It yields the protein CASSTSGRAIEQFF. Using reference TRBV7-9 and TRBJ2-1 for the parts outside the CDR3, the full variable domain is DTGVSQNPRHKITKRGQNVTFRCDPISEHNRLYWYRQTLGQGPEFLTYFQNEAQLEKSRLLSDRFSAERPKGSFSTLEIQRTEQGDSAMYLCASSTSGRAIEQFFGPGTRLTVL.

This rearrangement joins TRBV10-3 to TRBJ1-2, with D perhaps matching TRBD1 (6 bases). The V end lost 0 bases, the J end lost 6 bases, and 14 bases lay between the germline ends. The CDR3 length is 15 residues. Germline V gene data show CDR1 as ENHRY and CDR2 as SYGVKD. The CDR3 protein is CAISESILKGDGYTF. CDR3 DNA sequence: TGTGCCATCAGTGAGTCGATTTTGAAGGGGGATGGCTACACCTTC.

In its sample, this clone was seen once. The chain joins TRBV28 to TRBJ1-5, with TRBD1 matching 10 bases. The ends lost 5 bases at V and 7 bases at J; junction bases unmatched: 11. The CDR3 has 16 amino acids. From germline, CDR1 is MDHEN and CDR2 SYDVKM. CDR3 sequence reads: CASSPGQGIGGQPQHF. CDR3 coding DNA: TGTGCCAGCAGTCCGGGACAGGGGATCGGGGGCCAGCCCCAGCATTTT.

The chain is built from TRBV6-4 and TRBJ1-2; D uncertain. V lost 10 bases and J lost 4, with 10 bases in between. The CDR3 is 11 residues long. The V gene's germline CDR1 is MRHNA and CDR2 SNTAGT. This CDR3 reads CATRGGYGYTF. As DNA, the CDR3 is TGTGCCACCCGGGGTGGCTATGGCTACACCTTC.

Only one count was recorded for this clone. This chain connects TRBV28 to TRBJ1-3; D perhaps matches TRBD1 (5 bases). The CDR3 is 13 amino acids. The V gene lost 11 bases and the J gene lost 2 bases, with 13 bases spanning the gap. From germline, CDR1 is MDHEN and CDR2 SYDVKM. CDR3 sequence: CAAAPGAGNTIYF. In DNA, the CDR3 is TGTGCCGCCGCCCCGGGGGCTGGAAACACCATATATTTT.

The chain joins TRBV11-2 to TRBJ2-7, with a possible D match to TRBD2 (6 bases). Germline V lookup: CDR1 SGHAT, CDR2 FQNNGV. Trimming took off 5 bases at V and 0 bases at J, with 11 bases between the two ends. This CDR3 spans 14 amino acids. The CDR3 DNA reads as TGTGCCAGCAGCCTCGGACTAAACTCCTACGAGCAGTACTTC. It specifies CASSLGLNSYEQYF.

The CDR3: CSGGQENTEAFF. CDR3 in DNA: TGCAGCGGGGGACAGGAGAACACTGAAGCTTTCTTT. The chain couples TRBV29-1 to TRBJ1-1, with TRBD1 matching over 8 bases. J was trimmed by 1 base and V by 7 bases; bases with no gene match: 2. Germline assignment: CDR1 SQVTM and CDR2 ANQGSEA. This CDR3 spans 12 amino acids.

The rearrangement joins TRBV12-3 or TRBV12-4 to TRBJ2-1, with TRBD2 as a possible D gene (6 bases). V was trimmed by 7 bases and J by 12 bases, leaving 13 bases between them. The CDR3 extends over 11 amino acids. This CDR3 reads CASKGAGGQFF. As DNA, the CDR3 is TGTGCCAGCAAAGGAGCGGGTGGGCAGTTCTTC.

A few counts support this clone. The CDR3 spells CASSLSWDRGQEGANVLTF. The CDR3 nucleotides are TGTGCCAGCAGCCTGAGTTGGGACAGGGGTCAGGAAGGGGCCAACGTCCTGACTTTC. The rearrangement uses TRBV7-9 and TRBJ2-6; 10 nucleotides line up with TRBD1. CDR1 and CDR2 from the germline V gene are SEHNR and FQNEAQ (reference sequence). The CDR3 extends over 19 amino acids. After removal of 5 bases from V and 4 bases from J, the junction contained 14 bases not matched to a gene.

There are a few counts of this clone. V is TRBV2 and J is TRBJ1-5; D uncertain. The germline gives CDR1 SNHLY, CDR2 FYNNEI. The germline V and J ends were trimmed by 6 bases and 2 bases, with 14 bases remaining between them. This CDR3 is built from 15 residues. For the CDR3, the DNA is TGTGCCAGCAGCCTAGGCACGGCGGGCAATCAGCCCCAGCATTTT. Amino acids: CASSLGTAGNQPQHF. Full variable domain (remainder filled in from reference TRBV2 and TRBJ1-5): EPEVTQTPSHQVTQMGQEVILRCVPISNHLYFYWYRQILGQKVEFLVSFYNNEISEKSEIFDDQFSVERPDGSNFTLKIRSTKLEDSAMYFCASSLGTAGNQPQHFGDGTRLSIL.

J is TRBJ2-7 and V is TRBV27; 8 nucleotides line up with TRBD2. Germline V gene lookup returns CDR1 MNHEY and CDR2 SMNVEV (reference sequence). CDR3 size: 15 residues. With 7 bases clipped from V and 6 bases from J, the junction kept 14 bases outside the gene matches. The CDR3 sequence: CASTRAGTRFGEQYF. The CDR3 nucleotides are TGTGCCAGCACTAGAGCCGGGACTAGGTTCGGCGAGCAGTACTTC.

The CDR3 DNA sequence: TGTGCCAGCAGCCAGCAACAGGGGTCGGGGGACACTGAAGCTTTCTTT. Translation: CASSQQQGSGDTEAFF. V usage is TRBV28 and J usage is TRBJ1-1, with 7 bases identical to TRBD1. Per germline, CDR1 MDHEN and CDR2 SYDVKM. The CDR3 length is 16 residues. Germline trimming cut 6 bases from V and 3 bases from J; bases unmatched to any gene: 13.

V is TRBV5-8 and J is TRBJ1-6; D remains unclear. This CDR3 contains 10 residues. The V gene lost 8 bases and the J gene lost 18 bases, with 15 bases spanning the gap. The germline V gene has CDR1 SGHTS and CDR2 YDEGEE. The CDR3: CARPAQWYHF. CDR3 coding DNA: TGTGCCAGGCCCGCCCAGTGGTACCACTTT.

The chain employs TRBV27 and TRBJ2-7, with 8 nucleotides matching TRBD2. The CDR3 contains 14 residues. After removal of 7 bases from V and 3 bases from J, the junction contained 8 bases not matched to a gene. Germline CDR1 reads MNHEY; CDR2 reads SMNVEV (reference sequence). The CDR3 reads CASKASGGNYEQYF. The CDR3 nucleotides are TGTGCCAGCAAAGCAAGCGGGGGAAACTACGAGCAGTACTTC.

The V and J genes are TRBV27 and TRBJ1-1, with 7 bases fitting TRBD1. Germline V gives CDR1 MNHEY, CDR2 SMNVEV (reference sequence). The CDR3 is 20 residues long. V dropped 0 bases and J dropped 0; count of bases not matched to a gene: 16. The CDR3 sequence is CASSLSALARGLRMNTEAFF. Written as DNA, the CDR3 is TGTGCCAGCAGTTTATCCGCCCTCGCGAGGGGGCTAAGGATGAACACTGAAGCTTTCTTT.

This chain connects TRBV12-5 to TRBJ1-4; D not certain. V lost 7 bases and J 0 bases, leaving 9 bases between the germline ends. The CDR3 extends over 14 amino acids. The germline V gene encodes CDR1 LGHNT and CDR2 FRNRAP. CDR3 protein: CASAITSTNEKLFF. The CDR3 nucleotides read TGTGCTAGTGCCATCACTTCAACTAATGAAAAACTGTTTTTT.

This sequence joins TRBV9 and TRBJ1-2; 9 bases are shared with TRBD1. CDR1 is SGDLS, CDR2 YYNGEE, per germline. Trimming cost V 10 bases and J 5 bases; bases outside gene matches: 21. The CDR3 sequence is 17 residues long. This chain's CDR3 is CASSPSLGQGRAYGYTF. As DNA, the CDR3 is TGTGCCTCTAGTCCCTCCTTGGGACAGGGTAGGGCGTATGGCTACACCTTC.

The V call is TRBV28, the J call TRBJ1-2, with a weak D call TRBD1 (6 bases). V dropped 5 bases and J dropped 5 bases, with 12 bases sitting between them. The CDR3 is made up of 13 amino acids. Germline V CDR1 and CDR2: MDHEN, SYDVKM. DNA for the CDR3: TGTGCCAGCAGTCTAGGGGGATGGTATGGCTACACCTTC. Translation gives CASSLGGWYGYTF.

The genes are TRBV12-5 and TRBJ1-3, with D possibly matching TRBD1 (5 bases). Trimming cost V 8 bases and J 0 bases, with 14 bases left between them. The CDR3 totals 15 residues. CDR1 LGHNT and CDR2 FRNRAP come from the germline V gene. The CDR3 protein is CASIPQARSGNTIYF. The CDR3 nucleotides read TGTGCTAGTATCCCACAGGCCCGCTCTGGAAACACCATATATTTT.